This TCR beta chain emerged from a study of T cells after yellow fever vaccination. 5'RACE template switching generated TCR cDNA, adding a universal primer site and UMIs. TCRdb recomputed calls from the 5' RACE reads with MiXCR, one row per CDR3 protein. The table shows 340,000 or so distinct CDR3 sequences, with roughly an eighth occurring only once. Per the germline V gene, CDR1 is SNHLY and CDR2 is FYNNEI. Unmatched junction bases numbered 5, after V lost 5 bases and J lost 15 bases. The CDR3 sequence is 12 residues long. Study observations and caveats: The study found a weaker secondary response that peaked faster, day 5 versus 15. Reappearing after the booster were most of the clones from primary vaccination (almost 97% CD4, 70% to 90% CD8). Although most clonotypes did not, a small share appeared in both CD4 and CD8 compartments.

Worth noting for this clonotype: What it binds is not known.

This clonotype was obtained from a man aged 18 to 35 who received the YFV17D yellow fever vaccine. The material sequenced was CD4+ T cells sorted from PBMCs, taken 15 days after the yellow fever booster vaccination. The rearrangement joins TRBV2 to TRBJ2-1, with 12 positions matching TRBD2. CDR3 sequence: CASSLTSGGGFF. The CDR3 coding sequence is TGTGCCAGCAGTTTGACTAGCGGGGGCGGGTTCTTC.